Described below is a single T cell receptor (beta chain) sequence and its context. The data belong to a study of T cell changes during pregnancy in multiple sclerosis. Sequencing was performed with immunoSEQ multiplex PCR; in TCRdb, only in-frame clones are kept and a portion is missing. The sample shows over 50,000 clones, just over 90% of them seen only once. Material: peripheral blood, obtained in the second trimester of pregnancy. This receptor was identified in a female donor with multiple sclerosis, enrolled in a pregnancy study.

The CDR3 reads CASSSQIGLAGGTSYNEQFF. The CDR3 DNA sequence: TGTGCCAGCAGCTCGCAAATAGGACTAGCGGGAGGGACGTCCTACAATGAGCAGTTCTTC. V gene TRBV7-6 combines with J gene TRBJ2-1; 15 nucleotides align to TRBD2. J lost 1 base, V lost 4 bases, and 11 bases had no gene match. Germline values: CDR1 SGHVS, CDR2 FNYEAQ. The CDR3 runs 20 residues.